The present entry profiles one TCR delta chain with its context. Just one base apart from a much larger clone, this may be a read error. CDR3 size: 19 residues. With 7 bases clipped from V and 0 bases from J, the junction kept 21 bases outside the gene matches. Germline loops: CDR1 GEAIGNYY, CDR2 EKD. This sample is drawn from a study of gamma-delta chains in newborns, infants, children. Study context: Microbial exposure reportedly drives polyclonal innate γδ T cell expansion after birth.

TCRdb fed the reads to CATT. The sample records under 5,500 delta-chain clones, 5.2% being singletons. The J gene is TRDJ1, the V gene TRDV2, with 8 positions matching TRDD3. The sequenced sample was blood. The source is a child who was a newborn, infant or young child, either healthy, febrile or measles-vaccinated (not recorded which). The CDR3 DNA reads as TGTGCCTGGGACCCGGTACTGGGGGCCTCTTCCCAGTACACCGATAAACTCATCTTT. Encoded protein: CAWDPVLGASSQYTDKLIF.